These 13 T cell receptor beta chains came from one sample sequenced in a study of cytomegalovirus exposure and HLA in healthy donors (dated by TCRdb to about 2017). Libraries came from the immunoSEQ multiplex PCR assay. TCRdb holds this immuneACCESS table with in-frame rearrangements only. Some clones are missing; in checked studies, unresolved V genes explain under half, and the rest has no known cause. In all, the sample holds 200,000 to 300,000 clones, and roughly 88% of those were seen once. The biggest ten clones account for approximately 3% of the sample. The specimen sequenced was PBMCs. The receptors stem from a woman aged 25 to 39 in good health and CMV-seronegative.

This chain's CDR3 is CASRNRDRGDTGELFF. The CDR3 DNA reads TGTGCCAGTCGGAACCGGGACAGGGGGGACACCGGGGAGCTGTTTTTT. The genes are TRBV19 and TRBJ2-2; 11 bases map to TRBD1. The CDR3 sequence is 16 residues long. Germline-derived CDR1 and CDR2 are LNHDA and SQIVND (reference sequence). V gave up 8 bases and J gave up 3 bases; unmatched junction bases: 8.

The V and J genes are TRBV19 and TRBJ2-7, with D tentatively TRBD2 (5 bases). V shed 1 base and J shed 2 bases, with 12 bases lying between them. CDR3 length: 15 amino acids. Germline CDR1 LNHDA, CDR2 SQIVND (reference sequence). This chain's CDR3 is CASSIATRGAYEQYF. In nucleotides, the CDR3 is TGTGCCAGTAGTATAGCAACTAGAGGTGCCTACGAGCAGTACTTC.

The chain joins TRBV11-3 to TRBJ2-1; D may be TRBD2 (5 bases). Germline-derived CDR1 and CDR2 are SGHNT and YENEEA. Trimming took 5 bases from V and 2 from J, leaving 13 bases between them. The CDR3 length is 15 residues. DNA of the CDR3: TGTGCCAGCAGCGGGAGTGGCGAGGCCTACAATGAGCAGTTCTTC. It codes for CASSGSGEAYNEQFF.

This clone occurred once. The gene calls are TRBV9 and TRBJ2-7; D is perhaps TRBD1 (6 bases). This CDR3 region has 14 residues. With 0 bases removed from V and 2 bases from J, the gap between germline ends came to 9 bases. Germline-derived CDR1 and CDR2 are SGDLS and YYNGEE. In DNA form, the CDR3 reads TGTGCCAGCAGCGTAGACAGGGAAACCTACGAGCAGTACTTC. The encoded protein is CASSVDRETYEQYF.

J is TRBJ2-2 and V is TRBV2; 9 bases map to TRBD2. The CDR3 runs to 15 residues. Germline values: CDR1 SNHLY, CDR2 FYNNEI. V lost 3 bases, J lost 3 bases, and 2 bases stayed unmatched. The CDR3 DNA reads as TGTGCCAGCAGTGATAGCGGGAGAGACACCGGGGAGCTGTTTTTT. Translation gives CASSDSGRDTGELFF.

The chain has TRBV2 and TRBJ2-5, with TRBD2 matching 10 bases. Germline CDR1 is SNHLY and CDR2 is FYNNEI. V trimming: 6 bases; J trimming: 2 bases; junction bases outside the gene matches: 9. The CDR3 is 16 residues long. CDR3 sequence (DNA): TGTGCCAGCAGCGGTCCAGGACTAGCGGATCAAGAGACCCAGTACTTC. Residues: CASSGPGLADQETQYF.

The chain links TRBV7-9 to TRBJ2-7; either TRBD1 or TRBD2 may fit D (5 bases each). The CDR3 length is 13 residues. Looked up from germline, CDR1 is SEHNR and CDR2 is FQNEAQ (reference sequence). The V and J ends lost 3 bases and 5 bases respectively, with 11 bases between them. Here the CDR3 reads CASSFRDADEQYF. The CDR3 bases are TGTGCCAGCAGCTTTAGGGACGCCGACGAGCAGTACTTC.

The DNA of the CDR3 is TGCAGCGTTGAGGGGAGGGCCTACAATGAGCAGTTCTTC. It translates to CSVEGRAYNEQFF. The gene calls are TRBV29-1 and TRBJ2-1, with 7 bases aligning to TRBD2. Germline lookup yields CDR1 SQVTM and CDR2 ANQGSEA. Trimming removed 3 bases from V and 2 bases from J; junction bases left unmatched: 1. CDR3 length equals 13 residues.

DNA for the CDR3: TGTGCCAGCAGCTTAGGGGAAGATACGCAGTATTTT. It codes for CASSLGEDTQYF. This sequence joins TRBV11-3 and TRBJ2-3; no firm D call. Trimming cost V 1 base and J 5 bases, with 4 bases left between them. The CDR3 length is 12 residues. CDR1 and CDR2 from the germline V gene are SGHNT and YENEEA. Together with reference TRBV11-3 and TRBJ2-3, the CDR3 gives the full variable domain: EAGVVQSPRYKIIEKKQPVAFWCNPISGHNTLYWYLQNLGQGPELLIRYENEEAVDDSQLPKDRFSAERLKGVDSTLKIQPAELGDSAVYLCASSLGEDTQYFGPGTRLTVL.

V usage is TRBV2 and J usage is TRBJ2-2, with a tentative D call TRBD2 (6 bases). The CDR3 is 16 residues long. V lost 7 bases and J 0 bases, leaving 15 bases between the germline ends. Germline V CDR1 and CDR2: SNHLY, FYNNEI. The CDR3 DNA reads TGTGCCAGCACTATCCCCGGGACTTCGAACACCGGGGAGCTGTTTTTT. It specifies CASTIPGTSNTGELFF.

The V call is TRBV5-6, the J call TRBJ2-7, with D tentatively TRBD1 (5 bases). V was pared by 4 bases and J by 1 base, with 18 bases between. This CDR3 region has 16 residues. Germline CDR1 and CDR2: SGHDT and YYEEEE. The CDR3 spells CASSPGLDRPSYEQYF. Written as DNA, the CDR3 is TGTGCCAGCAGCCCAGGGCTGGACCGGCCTTCCTACGAGCAGTACTTC. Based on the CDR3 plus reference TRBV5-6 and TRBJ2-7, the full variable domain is DAGVTQSPTHLIKTRGQQVTLRCSPKSGHDTVSWYQQALGQGPQFIFQYYEEEERQRGNFPDRFSGHQFPNYSSELNVNALLLGDSALYLCASSPGLDRPSYEQYFGPGTRLTVT.

The CDR3 here is CASSPNVNTEAFF. CDR3 coding DNA: TGTGCCAGCTCACCGAACGTGAACACTGAAGCTTTCTTT. V usage is TRBV18 and J usage is TRBJ1-1, with D unclear. In germline, CDR1 is KGHSH, CDR2 LQKENI. This CDR3 has 13 residues. Trimming took 3 bases from V and 0 from J, leaving 5 bases between them.

In nucleotides, the CDR3 is TGCAGCGTTGAAGAAAGGGCTAGCGGGAGGTCCAGCTCCTACGAGCAGTACTTC. Translating it yields CSVEERASGRSSSYEQYF. The chain combines TRBV29-1 with TRBJ2-7; TRBD2 aligns across 11 bases. This CDR3 has 18 residues. CDR1 SQVTM and CDR2 ANQGSEA come from the germline V gene. V lost 0 bases, J lost 0 bases, and 10 bases stayed unmatched.